Listed below are T cell receptor beta chains from one sample, sequenced in a study of T cell changes during pregnancy in multiple sclerosis. Sequencing was performed with immunoSEQ multiplex PCR; in TCRdb, only in-frame clones are kept and a portion is missing. The sample has nearly 110,000 clones, 85% to 95% seen once. Sequenced material: peripheral blood, taken after pregnancy. All receptors come from a female donor with multiple sclerosis, enrolled in a pregnancy study. Both conserved end residues are part of each CDR3. A D gene is named only where the DNA matches it firmly. Rows give clone size only sometimes, using once, few, many, or a class for an expanded clone.

TRBJ2-2	TRBD2	NA	TRBV11-2	CASSPRLAGGEGELFF	TGTGCCAGCAGCCCGAGACTAGCGGGAGGGGAAGGGGAGCTGTTTTTT
TRBJ2-7	TRBD2	NA	TRBV2	CASSGLAGVGEQYF	TGTGCCAGCAGTGGGCTAGCGGGAGTAGGGGAGCAGTACTTC
TRBJ2-1	NA	NA	TRBV4-1	CASSQVRGREFF	TGCGCCAGCAGCCAAGTGCGGGGAAGAGAGTTCTTC
TRBJ1-1	NA	NA	TRBV18	CASSQDMNTEAFF	TGTGCCAGCTCCCAGGACATGAACACTGAAGCTTTCTTT
TRBJ1-4	TRBD1	NA	TRBV28	CASRTGEATNEKLFF	TGTGCCAGCAGAACAGGGGAAGCAACTAATGAAAAACTGTTTTTT
TRBJ2-2	TRBD2	NA	TRBV28	CASTMEGTSGGNTGGELFF	TGTGCCAGCACCATGGAGGGGACTAGCGGGGGTAACACCGGCGGGGAGCTGTTTTTT
TRBJ1-1	NA	NA	TRBV29-1	CSVAQGRAEAFF	TGCAGCGTCGCACAGGGCCGCGCTGAAGCTTTCTTT
TRBJ2-5	NA	NA	TRBV30	CAWSVLRETQYF	TGTGCCTGGAGTGTACTTCGGGAGACCCAGTACTTC
TRBJ2-2	TRBD1	NA	TRBV6-1	CASSEYRGGNTGELFF	TGTGCCAGCAGTGAATACAGGGGTGGGAACACCGGGGAGCTGTTTTTT
TRBJ2-5	NA	NA	TRBV30	CAWSRDQETQYF	TGTGCCTGGAGTCGGGACCAAGAGACCCAGTACTTC
TRBJ1-4	NA	NA	TRBV5-1	CASSLSRSEKLFF	TGCGCCAGCAGCTTGTCGAGGAGCGAAAAACTGTTTTTT
TRBJ2-3	NA	NA	TRBV5-1	CASRPGGTDTQYF	TGCGCCAGCAGACCCGGAGGCACAGATACGCAGTATTTT
TRBJ1-6	NA	NA	TRBV15	CATSRGQRSPLHF	TGTGCCACCAGCAGAGGGCAGCGTTCACCCCTCCACTTT
TRBJ1-4	NA	few	TRBV4-2	CASSQVRESGGREKLFF	TGTGCCAGCAGCCAAGTTCGTGAGTCGGGGGGTAGGGAAAAACTGTTTTTT
TRBJ2-5	NA	NA	TRBV12-5	CASGLDSVGTQYF	TGTGCTAGTGGGCTGGATAGCGTAGGGACCCAGTACTTC
TRBJ2-1	NA	NA	TRBV28	CASSTLVSWDEQFF	TGTGCCAGCAGTACACTAGTATCTTGGGATGAGCAGTTCTTC
TRBJ2-5	TRBD1	NA	TRBV11-2	CASSLGTGVETQYF	TGTGCCAGCAGCTTAGGGACAGGGGTCGAGACCCAGTACTTC
TRBJ2-6	NA	NA	TRBV6-1	CASSPRGSGANVLTF	TGTGCCAGCAGTCCCAGGGGTTCTGGGGCCAACGTCCTGACTTTC
TRBJ2-7	TRBD1	NA	TRBV5-1	CASSRWTGGFSYEQYF	TGCGCCAGCAGCCGATGGACAGGGGGGTTCTCCTACGAGCAGTACTTC
TRBJ1-1	NA	NA	TRBV7-2	CASSPRGGSTAAFF	TGTGCCAGCAGCCCTCGGGGGGGGTCGACCGCAGCTTTCTTT
TRBJ2-1	NA	NA	TRBV2	CASSERRSNEQFF	TGTGCCAGCAGTGAGCGGAGGAGCAATGAGCAGTTCTTC
TRBJ1-1	NA	NA	TRBV19	CASSISREAEAFF	TGTGCCAGTAGTATAAGCAGGGAGGCTGAAGCTTTCTTT
TRBJ1-2	TRBD1	NA	TRBV4-1	CASSLKTGDNYGYTF	TGCGCCAGCAGCCTTAAGACAGGGGACAACTATGGCTACACCTTC
TRBJ2-5	TRBD1	NA	TRBV5-1	CASSFGQGAETQYF	TGCGCCAGCAGCTTTGGACAGGGAGCAGAGACCCAGTACTTC
TRBJ1-4	NA	NA	TRBV11-1	CASRRQTATNEKLFF	TGTGCCAGCAGACGGCAGACTGCAACTAATGAAAAACTGTTTTTT
TRBJ2-2	NA	NA	TRBV7-3	CASSLTAGRVTGELFF	TGTGCCAGCAGCTTAACGGCTGGGCGGGTGACCGGGGAGCTGTTTTTT
TRBJ1-1	NA	NA	TRBV27	CASSITDNTEAFF	TGTGCCAGCAGTATTACAGACAACACTGAAGCTTTCTTT
TRBJ2-1	TRBD2	NA	TRBV7-6	CASSKMAGGNNEQFF	TGTGCCAGCAGCAAGATGGCGGGGGGTAACAATGAGCAGTTCTTC
TRBJ2-2	NA	NA	TRBV7-3	CASSPQGGAGELFF	TGTGCCAGCAGCCCACAGGGGGGGGCCGGGGAGCTGTTTTTT
TRBJ1-1	NA	NA	TRBV7-9	CASSLEIDNTEAFF	TGTGCCAGCAGCTTAGAGATAGATAACACTGAAGCTTTCTTT
TRBJ1-1	TRBD1	NA	TRBV6-5	CASRSDRGAAAFF	TGTGCCAGCAGATCGGACAGGGGGGCAGCGGCTTTCTTT
TRBJ2-7	TRBD1	NA	TRBV6-1	CASSGGPGTGVYEQYF	TGTGCCAGCAGTGGAGGCCCCGGGACAGGGGTCTACGAGCAGTACTTC
TRBJ2-2	TRBD2	NA	TRBV19	CASSIDGGRRTGELFF	TGTGCCAGTAGTATAGACGGCGGGAGGAGGACCGGGGAGCTGTTTTTT
TRBJ2-2	TRBD2	NA	TRBV5-4	CASSAGRANTGELFF	TGTGCCAGCAGCGCCGGGAGGGCGAACACCGGGGAGCTGTTTTTT
TRBJ2-7	TRBD2	NA	TRBV10-3	CAISVGGLAGTWGEQYF	TGTGCCATCAGTGTGGGGGGACTAGCGGGGACCTGGGGCGAGCAGTACTTC
TRBJ1-5	TRBD1	NA	TRBV15	CATSRDGTGKDQPQHF	TGTGCCACCAGCAGAGATGGGACAGGGAAGGATCAGCCCCAGCATTTT
TRBJ2-2	NA	NA	TRBV18	CASSLQGSNTGELFF	TGTGCCAGCTCACTGCAGGGATCGAACACCGGGGAGCTGTTTTTT
TRBJ1-1	NA	NA	TRBV18	CASSPRMEGSTEAFF	TGTGCCAGCTCACCCAGAATGGAGGGGAGCACTGAAGCTTTCTTT
TRBJ1-2	NA	NA	TRBV5-1	CASSAQENYGYTF	TGCGCCAGCAGCGCTCAGGAAAACTATGGCTACACCTTC
TRBJ2-7	NA	NA	TRBV18	CASSPRSGLDEQYF	TGTGCCAGCTCACCACGATCAGGGTTAGACGAGCAGTACTTC
TRBJ1-5	TRBD1	NA	TRBV19	CASSMPRGPLGNQPQHF	TGTGCCAGTAGTATGCCCAGGGGGCCTTTAGGGAATCAGCCCCAGCATTTT
TRBJ2-3	NA	NA	TRBV6-5	CASSYSSVADTQYF	TGTGCCAGCAGTTATTCTAGTGTAGCAGATACGCAGTATTTT
TRBJ1-5	NA	NA	TRBV15	CATSPRDIEPQHF	TGTGCCACCAGCCCCCGCGACATTGAGCCCCAGCATTTT
TRBJ1-1	NA	once	TRBV19	CASSIDLSVSRSPGGAFF	TGTGCCAGTAGTATAGATCTATCCGTGAGCAGGTCCCCCGGAGGAGCTTTCTTT
TRBJ2-1	TRBD2	NA	TRBV27	CASSPNSGWYNEQFF	TGTGCCAGCAGCCCCAATAGCGGGTGGTACAATGAGCAGTTCTTC
TRBJ1-5	NA	NA	TRBV28	CASSLGTYNNQPQHF	TGTGCCAGCAGTTTGGGGACATACAACAATCAGCCCCAGCATTTT
TRBJ2-7	NA	NA	TRBV4-1	CASSQENPVRVNDEQYF	TGCGCCAGCAGCCAAGAAAACCCGGTCAGGGTGAACGACGAGCAGTACTTC